Here is one T cell receptor (beta chain) with its context. The antigen this receptor binds is unknown. No base quality information exists; no much larger clone differs at one position. The germline V gene encodes CDR1 LGHNA and CDR2 YNFKEQ. Trimming accounts for 2 bases at V and 1 base at J, while the number of junction bases matched to no gene is 9. The cysteine opens and the phenylalanine closes a CDR3 of 19 amino acids. Left in the record is the CDR3 DNA by itself, 57 bases read in frame from the first base. The data were obtained in a study of immune evolution from preneoplasia to lung adenocarcinoma (dated by TCRdb to about 2021). Turning to the overall study: No AAH lesions showed HLA loss of heterozygosity, compared with 6% to 8.5% of AIS, around 16% of MIA and roughly 35% of ADC lesions. The study used immune gene expression, TCR sequencing and multiplex immunofluorescence to profile the immune contexture of lung adenocarcinoma precursors and invasive adenocarcinoma. Resected precursor lesions (AAH, AIS, MIA) and invasive adenocarcinomas were each compared against paired morphologically normal lung tissue. Sample size was based on specimen availability rather than a prior power calculation. The immune data were integrated with whole exome sequencing and methylation data from the same cohort of nodules. The overall cohort comprised approximately 53 patients with pulmonary nodules who underwent surgical resection. A total of some 51 patients contributed TCR sequencing data. It was reported in the study that 105 samples were used for TCR sequencing. POLYSOLVER was used to infer class I HLA alleles from exome data, and LOHHLA was used to detect allele-specific HLA loss.

The immunoSEQ hsTCRbeta Kit was used to sequence TCR beta CDR3 regions from DNA. The authors' pipeline ran thus. The ImmunoSEQ Analyzer was used to analyse the TCR sequencing data. T cell clonality was defined as 1 minus Pielou's evenness, calculated on productive rearrangements. T cell diversity was measured with the inverse Simpson index on productive templates. T cell density was defined as TCR beta template counts normalized to usable DNA, with usable DNA estimated by amplification and sequencing of housekeeping genes. Two-sided Kruskal-Wallis tests were used to compare TCR metrics between histologic stages. The immuneACCESS repertoire file appears here via TCRdb, limited to in-frame rearrangements. These files lack a portion of the clones; in checked studies, under half of the deficit traces to unresolved V genes, and the cause of the others is not known. The V and J calls and the clone size are those of that table, but D and trimming were determined from the DNA. The sample table lists more than 7,500 clones, around four fifths of them with a count of one. The ten top clones hold about 4.9% of the sample.

Patients underwent resection in Japan or China between the mid-2010s and the late 2010s. Histologic diagnosis of each case was confirmed independently by two lung cancer pathologists on H&E slides. To enrich premalignant or tumor cells for nucleic acid extraction, macro-dissection was performed after pathologic assessment. The AllPrep DNA/RNA FFPE Kit was used to isolate DNA from FFPE tissue. Paper-wide results and their limitations: Findings were based on association rather than direct causation; larger cohorts with long-term follow-up and longitudinal biopsies were deemed needed. Because every patient came from Japan and China, how well the results apply to Western populations was uncertain. The highest top T cell clone frequencies were observed in normal lung, and a progressive decrease in top T cell clone frequencies appeared to occur from AAH through AIS, MIA and invasive adenocarcinoma. KRAS-mutant nodules showed the highest T cell clonality compared with EGFR-mutant or double wild-type lesions. Clonality was highest in normal lung, while later-stage lesions appeared to show lower clonality but higher T cell density and diversity.

The V gene is TRBV4-2 and the J gene is TRBJ2-1, and TRBD2 aligns with 12 junction nucleotides. The sequenced sample consisted of FFPE minimally invasive lung adenocarcinoma tissue. Explained via the paper, the cell subset or site label denotes: micro-invasive lung adenocarcinoma (MIA). This TCR derives from a person between 70 and 80 years old with lung adenocarcinoma. Some clones in this sample may be carry-over from other donors' samples. This receptor carries the CDR3 CASSQSSGGAGGSYNEQFF. The base sequence is TGTGCCAGCAGCCAATCTAGCGGGGGGGCCGGAGGGTCCTACAATGAGCAGTTCTTC.